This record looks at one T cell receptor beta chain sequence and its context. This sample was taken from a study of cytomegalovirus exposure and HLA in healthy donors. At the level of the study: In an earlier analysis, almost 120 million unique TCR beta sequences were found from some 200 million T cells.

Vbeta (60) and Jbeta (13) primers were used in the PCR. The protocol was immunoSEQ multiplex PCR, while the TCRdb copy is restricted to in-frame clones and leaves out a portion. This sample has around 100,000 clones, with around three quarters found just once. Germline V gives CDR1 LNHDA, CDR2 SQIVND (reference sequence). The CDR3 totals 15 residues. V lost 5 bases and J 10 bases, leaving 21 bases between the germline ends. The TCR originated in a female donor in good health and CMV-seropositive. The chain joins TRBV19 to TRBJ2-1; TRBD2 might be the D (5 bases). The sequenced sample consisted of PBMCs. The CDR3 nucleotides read TGTGCCAGTAGTTACCCTCCAGGTGCTCCGGGAGAGCAGTTCTTC. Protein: CASSYPPGAPGEQFF.